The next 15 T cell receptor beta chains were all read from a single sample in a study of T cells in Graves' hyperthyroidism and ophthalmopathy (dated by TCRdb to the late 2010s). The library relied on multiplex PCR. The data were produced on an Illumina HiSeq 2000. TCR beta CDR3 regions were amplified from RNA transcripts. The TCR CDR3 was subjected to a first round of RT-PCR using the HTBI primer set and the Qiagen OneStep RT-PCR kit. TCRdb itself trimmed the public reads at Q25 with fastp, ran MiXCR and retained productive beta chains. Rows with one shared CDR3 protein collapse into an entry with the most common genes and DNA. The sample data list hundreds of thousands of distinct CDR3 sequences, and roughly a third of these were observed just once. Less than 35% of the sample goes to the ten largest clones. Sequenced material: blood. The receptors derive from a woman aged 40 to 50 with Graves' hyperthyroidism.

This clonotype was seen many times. The CDR3 DNA sequence: TGTGCCACCAGTGATTTGGTTAGAGACCAAGAGACCCAGTACTTC. Translation gives CATSDLVRDQETQYF. J is TRBJ2-5 and V is TRBV24-1; D is unclear. V was pared by 0 bases and J by 0 bases, with 7 bases between. Germline V gives CDR1 KGHDR, CDR2 SFDVKD. This CDR3 spans 15 amino acids.

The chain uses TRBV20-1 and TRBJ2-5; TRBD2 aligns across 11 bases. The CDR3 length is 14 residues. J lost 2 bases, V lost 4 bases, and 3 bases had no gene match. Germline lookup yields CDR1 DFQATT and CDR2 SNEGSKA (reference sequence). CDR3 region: CSAMGTSGQETQYF. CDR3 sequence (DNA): TGCAGTGCTATGGGGACTAGCGGTCAAGAGACCCAGTACTTC.

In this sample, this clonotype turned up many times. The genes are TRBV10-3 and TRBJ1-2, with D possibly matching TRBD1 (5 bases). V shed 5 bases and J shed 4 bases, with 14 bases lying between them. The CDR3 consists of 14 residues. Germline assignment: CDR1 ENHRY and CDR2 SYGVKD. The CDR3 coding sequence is TGTGCCATCAGTCCCCTCGGGGCCGCCTATGGCTACACCTTC. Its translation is CAISPLGAAYGYTF.

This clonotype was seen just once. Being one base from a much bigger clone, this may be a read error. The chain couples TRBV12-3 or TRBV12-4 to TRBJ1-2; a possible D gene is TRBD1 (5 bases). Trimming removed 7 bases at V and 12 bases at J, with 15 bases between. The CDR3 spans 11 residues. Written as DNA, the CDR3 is TGTGCCAGCAAAGACAGCACGGGCAACACCTTC. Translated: CASKDSTGNTF.

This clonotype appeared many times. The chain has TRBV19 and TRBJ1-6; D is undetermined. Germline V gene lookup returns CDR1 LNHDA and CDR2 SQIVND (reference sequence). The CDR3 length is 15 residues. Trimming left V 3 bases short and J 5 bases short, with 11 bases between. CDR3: CASSIGGGNNSPLHF. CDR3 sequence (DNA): TGTGCCAGTAGTATTGGAGGAGGAAATAATTCACCCCTCCACTTT.

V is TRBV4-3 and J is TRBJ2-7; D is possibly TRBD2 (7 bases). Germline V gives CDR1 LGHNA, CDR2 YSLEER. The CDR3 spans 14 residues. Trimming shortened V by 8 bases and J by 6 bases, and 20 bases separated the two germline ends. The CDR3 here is CASATYRGAGEQYF. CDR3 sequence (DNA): TGCGCCAGCGCCACCTATCGGGGGGCAGGCGAGCAGTACTTC.

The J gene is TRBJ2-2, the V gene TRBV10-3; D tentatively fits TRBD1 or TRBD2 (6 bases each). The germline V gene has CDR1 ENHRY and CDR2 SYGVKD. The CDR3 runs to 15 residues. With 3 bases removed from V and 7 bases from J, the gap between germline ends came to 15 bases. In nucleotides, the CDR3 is TGTGCCATCAGTGAAACCGGGGGCAGGGACGGGGAGCTGTTTTTT. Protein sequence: CAISETGGRDGELFF.

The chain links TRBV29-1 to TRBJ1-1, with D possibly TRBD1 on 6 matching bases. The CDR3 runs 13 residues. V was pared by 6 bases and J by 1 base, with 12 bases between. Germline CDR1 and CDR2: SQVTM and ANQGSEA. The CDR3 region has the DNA TGCAGCGTAGTTCCGGGACAGAACACTGAAGCTTTCTTT. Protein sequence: CSVVPGQNTEAFF. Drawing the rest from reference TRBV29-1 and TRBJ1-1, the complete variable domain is SAVISQKPSRDICQRGTSLTIQCQVDSQVTMMFWYRQQPGQSLTLIATANQGSEATYESGFVIDKFPISRPNLTFSTLTVSNMSPEDSSIYLCSVVPGQNTEAFFGQGTRLTVV.

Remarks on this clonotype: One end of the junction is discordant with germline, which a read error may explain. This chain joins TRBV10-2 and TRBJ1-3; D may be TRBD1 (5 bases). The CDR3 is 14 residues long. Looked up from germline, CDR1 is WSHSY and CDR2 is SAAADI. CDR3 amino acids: CAGRSREGGNTIYF. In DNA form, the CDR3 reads TGTGCCGGCAGGAGCAGGGAAGGTGGAAACACCATATATTTT.

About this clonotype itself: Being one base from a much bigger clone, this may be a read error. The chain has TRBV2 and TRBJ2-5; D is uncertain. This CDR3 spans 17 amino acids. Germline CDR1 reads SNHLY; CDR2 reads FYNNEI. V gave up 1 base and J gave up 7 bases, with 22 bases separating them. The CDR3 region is CASSEVTGPQTTGTQYF. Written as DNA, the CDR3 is TGTGCCAGCAGTGAAGTTACCGGGCCCCAAACTACGGGGACCCAGTACTTC. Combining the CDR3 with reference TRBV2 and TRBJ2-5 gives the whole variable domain EPEVTQTPSHQVTQMGQEVILRCVPISNHLYFYWYRQILGQKVEFLVSFYNNEISEKSEIFDDQFSVERPDGSNFTLKIRSTKLEDSAMYFCASSEVTGPQTTGTQYFGPGTRLLVL.

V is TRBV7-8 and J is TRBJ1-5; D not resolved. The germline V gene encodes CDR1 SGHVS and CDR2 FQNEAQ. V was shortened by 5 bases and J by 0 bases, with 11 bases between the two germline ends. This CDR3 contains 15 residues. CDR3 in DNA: TGTGCCAGCAGCCCCGAAAAGGGTAGCAATCAGCCCCAGCATTTT. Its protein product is CASSPEKGSNQPQHF.

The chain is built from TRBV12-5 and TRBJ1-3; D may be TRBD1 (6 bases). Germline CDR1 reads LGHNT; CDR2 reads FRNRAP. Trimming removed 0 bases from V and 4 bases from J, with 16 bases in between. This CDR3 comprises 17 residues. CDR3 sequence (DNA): TGTGCTAGTGGTTTGGTACTGGCCAGGGGCTCCGGAAACACCATATATTTT. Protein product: CASGLVLARGSGNTIYF.

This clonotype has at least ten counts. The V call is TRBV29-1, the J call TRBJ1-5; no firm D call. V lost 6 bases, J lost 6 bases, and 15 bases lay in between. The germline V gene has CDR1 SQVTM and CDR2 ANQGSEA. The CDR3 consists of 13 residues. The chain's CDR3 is CSVLFGVGQPQHF. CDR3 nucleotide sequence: TGCAGCGTCCTGTTCGGGGTAGGTCAGCCCCAGCATTTT.

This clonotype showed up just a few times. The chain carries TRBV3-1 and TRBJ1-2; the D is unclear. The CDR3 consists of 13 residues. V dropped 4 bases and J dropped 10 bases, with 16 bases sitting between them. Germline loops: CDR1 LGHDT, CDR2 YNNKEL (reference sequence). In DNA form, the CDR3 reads TGTGCCAGCAGCCCGGAATCGAATATCCTCTACACCTTC. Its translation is CASSPESNILYTF.

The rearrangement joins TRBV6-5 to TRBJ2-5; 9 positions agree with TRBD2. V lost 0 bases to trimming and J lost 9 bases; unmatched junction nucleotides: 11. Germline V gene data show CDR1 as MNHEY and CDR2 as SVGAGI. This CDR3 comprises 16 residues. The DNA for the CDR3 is TGTGCCAGCAGTTACTCGGCTAGCGGGGCCGGGAAGGCCCAGTACTTC. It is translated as CASSYSASGAGKAQYF.